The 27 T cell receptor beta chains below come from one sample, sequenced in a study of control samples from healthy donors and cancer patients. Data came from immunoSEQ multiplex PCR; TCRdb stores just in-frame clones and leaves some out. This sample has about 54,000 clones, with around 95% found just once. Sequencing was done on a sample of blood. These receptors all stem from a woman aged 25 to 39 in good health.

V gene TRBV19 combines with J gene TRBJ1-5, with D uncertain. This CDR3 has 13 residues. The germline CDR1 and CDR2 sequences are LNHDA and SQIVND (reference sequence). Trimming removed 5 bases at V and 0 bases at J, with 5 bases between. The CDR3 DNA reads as TGTGCCAGTAGTCCCTATAGCAATCAGCCCCAGCATTTT. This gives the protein CASSPYSNQPQHF.

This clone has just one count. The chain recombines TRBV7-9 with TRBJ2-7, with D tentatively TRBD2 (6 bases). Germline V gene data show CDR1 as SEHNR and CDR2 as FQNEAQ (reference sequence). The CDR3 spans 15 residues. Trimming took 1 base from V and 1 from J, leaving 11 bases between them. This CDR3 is CASSLDGGNSYEQYF. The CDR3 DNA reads TGTGCCAGCAGCTTAGACGGCGGGAATTCCTACGAGCAGTACTTC.

The CDR3 nucleotides read TGTGCCAGCGGATTCCGAACAGATACGCAGTATTTT. It translates to CASGFRTDTQYF. This chain joins TRBV7-9 and TRBJ2-3; no definite D call. CDR3 size: 12 residues. V gave up 8 bases and J gave up 3 bases, with 9 bases separating them. Germline lookup yields CDR1 SEHNR and CDR2 FQNEAQ (reference sequence).

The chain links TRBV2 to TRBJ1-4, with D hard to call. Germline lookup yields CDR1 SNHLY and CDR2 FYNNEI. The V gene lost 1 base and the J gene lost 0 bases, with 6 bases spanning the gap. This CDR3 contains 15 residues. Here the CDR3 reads CASSEDGATNEKLFF. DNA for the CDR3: TGTGCCAGCAGTGAAGATGGGGCAACTAATGAAAAACTGTTTTTT.

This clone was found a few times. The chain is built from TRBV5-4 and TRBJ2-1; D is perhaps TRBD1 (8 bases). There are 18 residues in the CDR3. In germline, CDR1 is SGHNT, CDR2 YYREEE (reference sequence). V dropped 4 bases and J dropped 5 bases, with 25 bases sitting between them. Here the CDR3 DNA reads TGTGCCAGCAGCCCTGGACAGGGAAGACTAGCAGTTAACAATGAGCAGTTCTTC. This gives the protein CASSPGQGRLAVNNEQFF.

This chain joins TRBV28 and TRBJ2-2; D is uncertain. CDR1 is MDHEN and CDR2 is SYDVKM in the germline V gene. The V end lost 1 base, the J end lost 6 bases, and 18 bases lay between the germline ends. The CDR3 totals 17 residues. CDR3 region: CASSLFLSTKGPGELFF. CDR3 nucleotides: TGTGCCAGCAGTTTATTCTTATCGACGAAGGGTCCCGGGGAGCTGTTTTTT.

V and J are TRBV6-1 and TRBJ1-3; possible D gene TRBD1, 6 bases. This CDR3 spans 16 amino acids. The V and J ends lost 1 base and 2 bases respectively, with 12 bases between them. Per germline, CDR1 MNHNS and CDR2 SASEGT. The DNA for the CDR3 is TGTGCCAGCAGTGAAGAGGCGGGGGCCGCTGGAAACACCATATATTTT. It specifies CASSEEAGAAGNTIYF.

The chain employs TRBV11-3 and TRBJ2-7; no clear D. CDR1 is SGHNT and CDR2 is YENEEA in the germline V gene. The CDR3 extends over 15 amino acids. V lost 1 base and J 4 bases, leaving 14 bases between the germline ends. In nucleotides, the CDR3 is TGTGCCAGCAGCTTAGGGCCAAGCGCTGGTTACGAGCAGTACTTC. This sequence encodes CASSLGPSAGYEQYF.

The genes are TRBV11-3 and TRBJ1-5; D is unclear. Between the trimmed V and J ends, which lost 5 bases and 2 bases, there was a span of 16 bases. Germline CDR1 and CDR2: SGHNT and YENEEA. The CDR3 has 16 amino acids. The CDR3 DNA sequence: TGTGCCAGCAGCCCCCGAGGAAGGCGATGCAATCAGCCCCAGCATTTT. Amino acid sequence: CASSPRGRRCNQPQHF.

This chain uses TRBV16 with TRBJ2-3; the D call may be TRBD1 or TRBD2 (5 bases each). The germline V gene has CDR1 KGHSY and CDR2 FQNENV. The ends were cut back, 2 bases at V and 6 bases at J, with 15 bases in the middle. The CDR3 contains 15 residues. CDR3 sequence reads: CASSQRGEVEDTQYF. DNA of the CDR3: TGTGCCAGCAGCCAAAGAGGGGAAGTGGAGGATACGCAGTATTTT.

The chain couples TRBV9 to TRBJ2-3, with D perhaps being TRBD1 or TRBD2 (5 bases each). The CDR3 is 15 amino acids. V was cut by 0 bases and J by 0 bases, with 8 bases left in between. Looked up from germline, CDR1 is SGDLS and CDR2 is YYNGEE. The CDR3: CASSVEGPSTDTQYF. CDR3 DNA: TGTGCCAGCAGCGTAGAGGGACCGAGCACAGATACGCAGTATTTT.

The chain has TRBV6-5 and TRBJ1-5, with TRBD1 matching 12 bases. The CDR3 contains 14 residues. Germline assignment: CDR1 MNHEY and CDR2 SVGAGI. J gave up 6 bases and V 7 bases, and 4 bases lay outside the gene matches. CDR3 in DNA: TGTGCCAGCACCGGGACAGGGGGCGGTCAGCCCCAGCATTTT. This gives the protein CASTGTGGGQPQHF.

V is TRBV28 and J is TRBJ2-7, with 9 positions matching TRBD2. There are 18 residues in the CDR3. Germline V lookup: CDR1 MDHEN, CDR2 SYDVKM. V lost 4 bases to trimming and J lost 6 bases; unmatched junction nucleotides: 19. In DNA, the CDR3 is TGTGCCAGCAGTTCTTCCCCTTTTTGGACTCAGCGGGGGGTCGAGCAGTACTTC. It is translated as CASSSSPFWTQRGVEQYF.

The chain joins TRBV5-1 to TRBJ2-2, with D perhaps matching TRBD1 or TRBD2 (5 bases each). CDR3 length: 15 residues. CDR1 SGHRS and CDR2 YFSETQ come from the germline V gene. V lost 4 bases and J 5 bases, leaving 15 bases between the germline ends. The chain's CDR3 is CASSVAGAVTGELFF. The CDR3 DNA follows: TGCGCCAGCAGCGTAGCCGGGGCCGTTACCGGGGAGCTGTTTTTT.

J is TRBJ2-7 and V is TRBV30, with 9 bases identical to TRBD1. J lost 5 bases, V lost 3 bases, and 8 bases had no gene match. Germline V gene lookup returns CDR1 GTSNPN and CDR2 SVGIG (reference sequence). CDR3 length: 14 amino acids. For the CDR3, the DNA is TGTGCCTGGAGGCTGAAACAGGGGGCCCACGAGCAGTACTTC. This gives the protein CAWRLKQGAHEQYF.

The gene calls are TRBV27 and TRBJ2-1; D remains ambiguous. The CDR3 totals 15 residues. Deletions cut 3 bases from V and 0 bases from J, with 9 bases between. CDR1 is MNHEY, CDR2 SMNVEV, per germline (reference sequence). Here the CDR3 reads CASSFAPVSYNEQFF. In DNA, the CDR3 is TGTGCCAGCAGTTTCGCCCCAGTCTCCTACAATGAGCAGTTCTTC.

The CDR3 is CASSPPSGESSYNEQFF. CDR3 DNA sequence: TGTGCCAGCTCACCGCCGTCGGGGGAGAGCTCCTACAATGAGCAGTTCTTC. V and J are TRBV18 and TRBJ2-1, with a tentative D call TRBD2 (6 bases). CDR3 length equals 17 residues. CDR1 is KGHSH, CDR2 LQKENI, per germline. The germline V and J ends were trimmed by 3 bases and 0 bases, with 15 bases remaining between them.

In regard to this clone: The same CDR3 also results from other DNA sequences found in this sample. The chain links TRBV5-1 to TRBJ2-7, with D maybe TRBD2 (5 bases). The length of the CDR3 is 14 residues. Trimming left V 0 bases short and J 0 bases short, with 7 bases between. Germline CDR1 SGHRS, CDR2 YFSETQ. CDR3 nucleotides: TGCGCCAGCAGCTTGGAAGGGAGCTCCTACGAGCAGTACTTC. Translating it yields CASSLEGSSYEQYF.

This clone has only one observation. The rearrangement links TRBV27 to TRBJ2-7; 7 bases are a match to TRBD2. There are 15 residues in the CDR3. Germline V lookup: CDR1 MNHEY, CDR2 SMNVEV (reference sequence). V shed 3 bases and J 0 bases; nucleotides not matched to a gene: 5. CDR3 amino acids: CASSFYGGSSYEQYF. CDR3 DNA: TGTGCCAGCAGTTTCTATGGCGGGAGCTCCTACGAGCAGTACTTC.

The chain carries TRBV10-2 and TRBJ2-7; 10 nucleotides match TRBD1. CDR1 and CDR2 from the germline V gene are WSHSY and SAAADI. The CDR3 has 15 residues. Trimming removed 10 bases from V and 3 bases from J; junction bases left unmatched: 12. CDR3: CAISPGQGLSYEQYF. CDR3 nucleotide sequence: TGCGCCATCTCACCGGGACAGGGGTTGAGCTACGAGCAGTACTTC.

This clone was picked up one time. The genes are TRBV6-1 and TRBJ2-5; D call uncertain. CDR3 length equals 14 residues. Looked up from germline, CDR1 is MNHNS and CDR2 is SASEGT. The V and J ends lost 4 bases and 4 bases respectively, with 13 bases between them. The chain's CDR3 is CASSVASSAETQYF. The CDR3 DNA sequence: TGTGCCAGCAGTGTAGCAAGTTCGGCAGAGACCCAGTACTTC.

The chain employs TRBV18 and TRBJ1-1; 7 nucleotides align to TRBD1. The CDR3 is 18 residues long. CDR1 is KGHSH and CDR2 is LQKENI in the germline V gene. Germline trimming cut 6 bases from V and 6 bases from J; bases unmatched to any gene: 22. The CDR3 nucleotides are TGTGCCAGCTCCCCCTTAGACAGGGTCCTCTCCTCCGGCCCTGAAGCTTTCTTT. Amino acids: CASSPLDRVLSSGPEAFF.

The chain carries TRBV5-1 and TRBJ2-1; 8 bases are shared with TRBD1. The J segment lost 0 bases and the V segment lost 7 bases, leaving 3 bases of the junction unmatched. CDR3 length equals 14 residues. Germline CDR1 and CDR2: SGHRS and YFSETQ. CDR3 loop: CASRDRSSYNEQFF. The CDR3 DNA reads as TGCGCCAGCCGGGACAGGAGCTCCTACAATGAGCAGTTCTTC. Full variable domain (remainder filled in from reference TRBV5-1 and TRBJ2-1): KAGVTQTPRYLIKTRGQQVTLSCSPISGHRSVSWYQQTPGQGLQFLFEYFSETQRNKGNFPGRFSGRQFSNSRSEMNVSTLELGDSALYLCASRDRSSYNEQFFGPGTRLTVL.

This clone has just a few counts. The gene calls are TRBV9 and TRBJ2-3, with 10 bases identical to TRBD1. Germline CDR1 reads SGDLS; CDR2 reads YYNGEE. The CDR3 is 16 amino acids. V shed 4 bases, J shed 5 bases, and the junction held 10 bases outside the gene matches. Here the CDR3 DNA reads TGTGCCAGCAGCTCCAGACAGGGGGCGCTGGGAGATACGCAGTATTTT. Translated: CASSSRQGALGDTQYF.

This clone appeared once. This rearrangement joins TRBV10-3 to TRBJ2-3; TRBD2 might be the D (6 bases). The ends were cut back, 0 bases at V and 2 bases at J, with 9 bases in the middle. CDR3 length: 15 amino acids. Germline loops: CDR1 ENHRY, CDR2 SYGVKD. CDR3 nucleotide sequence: TGTGCCATCAGTGAGTCTGGGACTTACACAGATACGCAGTATTTT. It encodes CAISESGTYTDTQYF.

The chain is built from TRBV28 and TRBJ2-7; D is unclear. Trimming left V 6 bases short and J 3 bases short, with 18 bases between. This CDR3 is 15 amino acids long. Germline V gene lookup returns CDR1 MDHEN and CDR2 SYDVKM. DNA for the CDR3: TGTGCCAGCAGACCCAATCGGATAGTCAACTACGAGCAGTACTTC. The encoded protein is CASRPNRIVNYEQYF.

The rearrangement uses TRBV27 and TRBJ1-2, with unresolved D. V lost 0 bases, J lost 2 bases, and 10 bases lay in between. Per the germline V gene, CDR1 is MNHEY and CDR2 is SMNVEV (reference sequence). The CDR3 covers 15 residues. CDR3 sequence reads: CASSLSAGINYGYTF. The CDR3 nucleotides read TGTGCCAGCAGTTTATCGGCGGGAATCAACTATGGCTACACCTTC.